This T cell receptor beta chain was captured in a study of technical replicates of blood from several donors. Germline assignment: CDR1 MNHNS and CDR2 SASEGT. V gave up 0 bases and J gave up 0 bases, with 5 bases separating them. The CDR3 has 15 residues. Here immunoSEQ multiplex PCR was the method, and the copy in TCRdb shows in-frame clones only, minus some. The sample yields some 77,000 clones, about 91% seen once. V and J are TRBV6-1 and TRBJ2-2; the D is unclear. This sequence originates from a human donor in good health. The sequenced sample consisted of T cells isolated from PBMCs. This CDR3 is CASSEAVANTGELFF. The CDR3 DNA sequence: TGTGCCAGCAGTGAAGCCGTCGCGAACACCGGGGAGCTGTTTTTT.